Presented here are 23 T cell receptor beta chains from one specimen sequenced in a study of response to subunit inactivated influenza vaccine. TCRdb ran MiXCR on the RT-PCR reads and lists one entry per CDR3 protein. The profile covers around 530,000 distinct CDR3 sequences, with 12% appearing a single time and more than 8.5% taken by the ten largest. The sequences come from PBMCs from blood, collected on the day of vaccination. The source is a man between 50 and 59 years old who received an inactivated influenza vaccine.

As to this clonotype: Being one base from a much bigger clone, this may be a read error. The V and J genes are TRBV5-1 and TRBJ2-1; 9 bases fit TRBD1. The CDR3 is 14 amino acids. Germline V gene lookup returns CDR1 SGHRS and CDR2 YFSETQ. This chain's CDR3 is CASSGTGSYNEQLF. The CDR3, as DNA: TGCGCCAGCTCCGGGACAGGGTCATACAATGAGCAGCTCTTC. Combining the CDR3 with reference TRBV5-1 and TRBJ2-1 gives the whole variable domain KAGVTQTPRYLIKTRGQQVTLSCSPISGHRSVSWYQQTPGQGLQFLFEYFSETQRNKGNFPGRFSGRQFSNSRSEMNVSTLELGDSALYLCASSGTGSYNEQLFGPGTRLTVL.

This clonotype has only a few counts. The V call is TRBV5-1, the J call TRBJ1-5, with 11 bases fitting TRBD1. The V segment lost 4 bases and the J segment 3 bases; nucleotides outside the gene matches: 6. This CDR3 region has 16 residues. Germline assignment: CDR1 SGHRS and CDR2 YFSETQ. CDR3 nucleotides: TGCGCCAGCAGCCCCGGACAGGGGGCCCCCAATCAGCCCCAGCATTTT. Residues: CASSPGQGAPNQPQHF.

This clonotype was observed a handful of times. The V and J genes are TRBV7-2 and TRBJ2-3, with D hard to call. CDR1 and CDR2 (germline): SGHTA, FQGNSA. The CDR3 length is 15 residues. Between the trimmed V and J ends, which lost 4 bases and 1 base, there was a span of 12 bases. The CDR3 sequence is CASSSLTPGTDTQYF. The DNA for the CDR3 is TGTGCCAGCAGCTCCCTGACCCCCGGCACAGATACGCAGTATTTT.

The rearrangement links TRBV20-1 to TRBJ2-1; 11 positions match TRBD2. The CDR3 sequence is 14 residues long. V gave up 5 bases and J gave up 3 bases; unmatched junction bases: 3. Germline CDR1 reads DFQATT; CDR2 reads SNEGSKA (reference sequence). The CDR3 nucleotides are TGCAGTGCTCAGGGGACTAGCGGCTACAATGAGCAGTTCTTC. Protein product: CSAQGTSGYNEQFF.

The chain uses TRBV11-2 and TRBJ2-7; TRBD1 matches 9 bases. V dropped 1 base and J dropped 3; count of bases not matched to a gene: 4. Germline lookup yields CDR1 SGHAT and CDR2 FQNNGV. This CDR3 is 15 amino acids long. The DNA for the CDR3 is TGTGCCAGCAGCTTAGCCCGGACAGGGGTCTACGAGCAGTACTTC. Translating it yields CASSLARTGVYEQYF. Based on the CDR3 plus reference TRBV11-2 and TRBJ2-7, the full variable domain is EAGVAQSPRYKIIEKRQSVAFWCNPISGHATLYWYQQILGQGPKLLIQFQNNGVVDDSQLPKDRFSAERLKGVDSTLKIQPAKLEDSAVYLCASSLARTGVYEQYFGPGTRLTVT.

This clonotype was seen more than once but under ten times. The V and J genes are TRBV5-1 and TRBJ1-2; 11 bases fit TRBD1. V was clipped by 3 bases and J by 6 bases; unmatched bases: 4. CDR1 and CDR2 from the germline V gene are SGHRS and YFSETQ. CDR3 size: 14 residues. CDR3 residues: CASSSGQGADGYTF. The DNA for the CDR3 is TGCGCCAGCAGCTCAGGACAGGGGGCGGATGGCTACACCTTC.

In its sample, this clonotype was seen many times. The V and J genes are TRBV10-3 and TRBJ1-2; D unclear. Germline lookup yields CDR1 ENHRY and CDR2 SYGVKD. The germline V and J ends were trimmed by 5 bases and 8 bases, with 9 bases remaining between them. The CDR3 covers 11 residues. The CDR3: CAISNSGGYTF. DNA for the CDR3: TGTGCCATCAGTAACTCTGGCGGCTACACCTTC.

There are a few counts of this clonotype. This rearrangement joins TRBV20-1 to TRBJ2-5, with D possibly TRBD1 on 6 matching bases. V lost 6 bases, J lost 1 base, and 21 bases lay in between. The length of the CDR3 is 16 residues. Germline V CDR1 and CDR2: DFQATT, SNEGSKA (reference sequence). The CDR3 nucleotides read TGCAGTGCCCCATCCTCCAAGGACAGCCTCCAAGAGACCCAGTACTTC. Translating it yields CSAPSSKDSLQETQYF.

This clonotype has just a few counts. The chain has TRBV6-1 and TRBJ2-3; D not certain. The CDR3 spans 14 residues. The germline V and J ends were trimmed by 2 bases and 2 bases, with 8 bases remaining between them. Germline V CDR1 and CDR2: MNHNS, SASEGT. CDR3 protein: CASSEFMATDTQYF. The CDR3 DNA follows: TGTGCCAGCAGTGAATTTATGGCCACAGATACGCAGTATTTT.

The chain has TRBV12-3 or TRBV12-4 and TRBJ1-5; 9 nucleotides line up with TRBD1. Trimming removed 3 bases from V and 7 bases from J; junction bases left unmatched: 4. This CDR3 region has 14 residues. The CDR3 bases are TGTGCCAGCAGTTTTTTGGACAGGGGCCAGCCCCAGCATTTT. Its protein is CASSFLDRGQPQHF.

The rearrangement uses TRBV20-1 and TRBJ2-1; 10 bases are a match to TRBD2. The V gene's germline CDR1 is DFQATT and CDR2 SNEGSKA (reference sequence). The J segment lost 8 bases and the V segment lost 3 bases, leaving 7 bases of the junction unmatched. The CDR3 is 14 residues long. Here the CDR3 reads CSASQLAGGHEQFF. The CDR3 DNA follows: TGCAGTGCTAGTCAATTAGCGGGAGGACATGAGCAGTTCTTC.

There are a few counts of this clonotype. CDR3 nucleotide sequence: TGCGCCAGCAGCCAAACGACAGGGGTGGCCAATGAGCAGTTCTTC. Its protein product is CASSQTTGVANEQFF. The chain carries TRBV4-1 and TRBJ2-1; the match to TRBD1 covers 8 bases. The germline CDR1 and CDR2 sequences are MGHRA and YSYEKL. Trimming at V came to 2 bases and at J to 6 bases, leaving 6 bases not matched to a gene. This CDR3 has 15 amino acids.

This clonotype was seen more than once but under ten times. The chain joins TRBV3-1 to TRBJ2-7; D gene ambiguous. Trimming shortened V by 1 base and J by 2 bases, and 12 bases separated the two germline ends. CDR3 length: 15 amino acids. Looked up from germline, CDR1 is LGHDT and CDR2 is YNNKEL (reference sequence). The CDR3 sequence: CASSQVSVTAYEQYF. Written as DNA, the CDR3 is TGTGCCAGCAGCCAAGTTAGTGTCACAGCCTACGAGCAGTACTTC.

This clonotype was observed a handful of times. In nucleotides, the CDR3 is TGTGCCAGCAGCTTGGGGCGGGAGTTGACCAAAAACATTCAGTACTTC. Translated: CASSLGRELTKNIQYF. The rearrangement links TRBV5-4 to TRBJ2-4; TRBD2 matches 7 bases. Germline V lookup: CDR1 SGHNT, CDR2 YYREEE (reference sequence). This CDR3 has 16 residues. Trimming took 0 bases from V and 2 from J; bases not matched to a gene: 5.

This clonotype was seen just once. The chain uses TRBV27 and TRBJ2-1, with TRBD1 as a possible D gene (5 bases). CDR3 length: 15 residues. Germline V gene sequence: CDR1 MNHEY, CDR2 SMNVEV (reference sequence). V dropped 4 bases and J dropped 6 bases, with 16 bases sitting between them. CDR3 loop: CASSYGALPVNEQFF. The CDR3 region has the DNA TGTGCCAGCAGTTATGGGGCGTTGCCTGTCAATGAGCAGTTCTTC.

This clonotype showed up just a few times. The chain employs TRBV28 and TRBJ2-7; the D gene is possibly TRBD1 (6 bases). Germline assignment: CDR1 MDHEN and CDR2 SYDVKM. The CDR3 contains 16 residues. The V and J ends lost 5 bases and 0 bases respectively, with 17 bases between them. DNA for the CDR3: TGTGCCAGCAGTCCCCGCAGGGGCCTAAGCTCCTACGAGCAGTACTTC. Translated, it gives CASSPRRGLSSYEQYF.

The CDR3 region is CAMSPVRRTTSYEQYF. DNA for the CDR3: TGTGCCATGAGCCCCGTCCGGCGGACTACCTCCTACGAGCAGTACTTC. The chain couples TRBV5-6 to TRBJ2-7; weak D call: TRBD2 (6 bases). V lost 9 bases, J lost 0 bases, and 22 bases lay in between. The CDR3 is made up of 16 amino acids. From germline, CDR1 is SGHDT and CDR2 YYEEEE.

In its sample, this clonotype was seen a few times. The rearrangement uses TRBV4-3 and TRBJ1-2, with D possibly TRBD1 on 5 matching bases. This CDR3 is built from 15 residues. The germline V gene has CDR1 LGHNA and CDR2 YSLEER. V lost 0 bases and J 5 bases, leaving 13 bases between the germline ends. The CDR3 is CASSQDPGKGYGYTF. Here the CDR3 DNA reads TGCGCCAGCAGCCAAGATCCAGGCAAGGGGTATGGCTACACCTTC.

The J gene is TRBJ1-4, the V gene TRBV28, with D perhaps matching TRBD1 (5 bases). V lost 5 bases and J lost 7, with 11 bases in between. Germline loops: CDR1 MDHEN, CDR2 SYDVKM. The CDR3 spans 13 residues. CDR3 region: CASSRTQGEKLFF. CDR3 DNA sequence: TGTGCCAGCAGTCGCACTCAGGGTGAAAAACTGTTTTTT.

The CDR3 here is CASSQGTGPMNTGELFF. CDR3 bases: TGCGCCAGCAGCCAAGGGACAGGACCTATGAACACCGGGGAGCTGTTTTTT. The J gene is TRBJ2-2, the V gene TRBV4-3, with 7 bases matching TRBD1. V lost 1 base to trimming and J lost 1 base; unmatched junction nucleotides: 6. The germline CDR1 and CDR2 sequences are LGHNA and YSLEER. This CDR3 comprises 17 residues.

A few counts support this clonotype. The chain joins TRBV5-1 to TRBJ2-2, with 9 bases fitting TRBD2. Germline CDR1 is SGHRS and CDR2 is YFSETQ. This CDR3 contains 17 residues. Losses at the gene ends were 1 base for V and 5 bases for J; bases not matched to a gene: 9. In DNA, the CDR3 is TGCGCCAGCAGCTTGCTGGTAGCGGGAGTATCAACCGGGGAGCTGTTTTTT. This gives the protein CASSLLVAGVSTGELFF.

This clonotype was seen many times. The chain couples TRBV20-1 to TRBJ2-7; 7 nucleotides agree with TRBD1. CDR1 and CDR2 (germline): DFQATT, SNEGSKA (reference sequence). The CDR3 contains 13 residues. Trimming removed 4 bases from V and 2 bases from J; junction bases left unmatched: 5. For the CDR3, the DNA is TGCAGTGCTACCCGGGACAGTGCCTACGAGCAGTACTTC. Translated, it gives CSATRDSAYEQYF.

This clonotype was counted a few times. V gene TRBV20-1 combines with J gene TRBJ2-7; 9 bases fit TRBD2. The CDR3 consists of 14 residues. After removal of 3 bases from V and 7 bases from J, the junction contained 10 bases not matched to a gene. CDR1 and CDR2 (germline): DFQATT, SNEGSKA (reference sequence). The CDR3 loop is CSARLAGVLGEQYF. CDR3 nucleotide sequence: TGCAGTGCTAGGTTAGCGGGAGTTTTGGGGGAGCAGTACTTC.